The next 15 T cell receptor beta chains were all read from a single sample in a study of blood T cells in healthy people across ages (dated by TCRdb to between 2015 and 2016). Library creation used 5' RACE. TCRdb records Illumina HiSeq 2500 as the sequencer. The second PCR ran for roughly 7 to 12 cycles and used a J-beta primer mix along with a sample-barcoded 5' primer. In-frame beta chains were kept once TCRdb had trimmed the public reads at Q25 with fastp and called clones with MiXCR. Each record represents a unique CDR3 protein, reported with the most common genes and DNA among its rows. The sample table contains around 990,000 distinct CDR3 sequences; only one count was recorded for roughly two fifths of them. The top ten clonotypes cover under 15% of the sample. The sequencing sample was made of blood. Receptors were obtained from a man younger than 35 in good health.

This chain connects TRBV30 to TRBJ1-5; D remains ambiguous. The CDR3 runs 13 residues. V lost 3 bases, J lost 2 bases, and 8 bases lay in between. CDR1 is GTSNPN, CDR2 SVGIG, per germline (reference sequence). Here the CDR3 reads CAWRGEGNQPQHF. CDR3 nucleotide sequence: TGTGCCTGGAGGGGAGAGGGCAATCAGCCCCAGCATTTT. Together with reference TRBV30 and TRBJ1-5, the CDR3 gives the full variable domain: SQTIHQWPATLVQPVGSPLSLECTVEGTSNPNLYWYRQAAGRGLQLLFYSVGIGQISSEVPQNLSASRPQDRQFILSSKKLLLSDSGFYLCAWRGEGNQPQHFGDGTRLSIL.

The chain employs TRBV3-1 and TRBJ2-3; either TRBD1 or TRBD2 may supply D (6 bases each). The ends were cut back, 1 base at V and 3 bases at J, with 23 bases in the middle. This CDR3 region has 19 residues. Per the germline V gene, CDR1 is LGHDT and CDR2 is YNNKEL (reference sequence). The CDR3 spells CASSQVNPRGRGYTDTQYF. The CDR3, as DNA: TGTGCCAGCAGCCAAGTCAATCCGCGGGGAAGGGGGTATACAGATACGCAGTATTTT.

V usage is TRBV7-9 and J usage is TRBJ1-1, with unresolved D. Trimming cost V 5 bases and J 6 bases, with 10 bases left between them. The germline gives CDR1 SEHNR, CDR2 FQNEAQ (reference sequence). There are 12 residues in the CDR3. CDR3 sequence reads: CASSPTLAEAFF. As DNA, the CDR3 is TGTGCCAGCAGCCCGACATTAGCTGAAGCTTTCTTT.

For this clonotype: A read error is possible here, since a much larger clone lies one base away. V gene TRBV4-1 combines with J gene TRBJ2-3, with a possible D match to TRBD2 (5 bases). CDR1 is MGHRA and CDR2 is YSYEKL in the germline V gene. The CDR3 sequence is 15 residues long. CDR3 in DNA: TGCGCCAGTAGAGGGCAGCTACTCAGCACAGATACGCAGGATTTT. This encodes CASRGQLLSTDTQDF.

There are a few counts of this clonotype. The rearrangement joins TRBV5-4 to TRBJ2-3; no clear D. The V gene's germline CDR1 is SGHNT and CDR2 YYREEE (reference sequence). V dropped 9 bases and J dropped 2 bases, with 13 bases sitting between them. The CDR3 runs 13 residues. The CDR3 protein is CATSTGFTDTQYF. DNA of the CDR3: TGTGCCACTTCGACTGGATTCACAGATACGCAGTATTTT.

V and J are TRBV7-9 and TRBJ1-1, with D tentatively TRBD1 (6 bases). This CDR3 is built from 16 residues. Trimming shortened V by 6 bases and J by 4 bases, and 21 bases separated the two germline ends. Germline CDR1 reads SEHNR; CDR2 reads FQNEAQ (reference sequence). The chain's CDR3 is CASSLSPGVQGTEAFF. The CDR3 DNA reads TGTGCCAGCAGTTTATCCCCAGGGGTCCAGGGCACTGAAGCTTTCTTT. Combining the CDR3 with reference TRBV7-9 and TRBJ1-1 gives the whole variable domain DTGVSQNPRHKITKRGQNVTFRCDPISEHNRLYWYRQTLGQGPEFLTYFQNEAQLEKSRLLSDRFSAERPKGSFSTLEIQRTEQGDSAMYLCASSLSPGVQGTEAFFGQGTRLTVV.

The chain combines TRBV5-5 with TRBJ1-5; 9 positions agree with TRBD1. The CDR3 has 16 amino acids. Trimming at V came to 2 bases and at J to 6 bases, leaving 9 bases not matched to a gene. Germline CDR1 is SGHKS and CDR2 is YYEKEE (reference sequence). The DNA of the CDR3 is TGTGCCAGCAGCTTAGTTCCCGGGACAGGGTCTCAGCCCCAGCATTTT. It yields the protein CASSLVPGTGSQPQHF.

Regarding this clonotype: It may be a read error: a sequence one base away is much more abundant. The CDR3 sequence is CAGSPGFPEAFF. CDR3 coding DNA: TGTGCCGGCAGCCCAGGGTTTCCTGAAGCTTTCTTT. The J gene is TRBJ1-1, the V gene TRBV12-3 or TRBV12-4; D perhaps matches TRBD1 (5 bases). The CDR3 totals 12 residues.

The rearrangement joins TRBV18 to TRBJ2-1; the D gene is possibly TRBD1 (6 bases). V shed 6 bases and J shed 13 bases, with 25 bases lying between them. CDR3 length: 15 residues. The germline gives CDR1 KGHSH, CDR2 LQKENI. CDR3 amino acids: CASSTAGAEEETQFF. CDR3 in DNA: TGTGCCAGCTCGACAGCAGGGGCTGAGGAAGAGACCCAGTTCTTC.

The J gene is TRBJ2-5, the V gene TRBV20-1; the D is unclear. This CDR3 is built from 12 residues. The V and J ends lost 0 bases and 11 bases respectively, with 13 bases between them. Germline loops: CDR1 DFQATT, CDR2 SNEGSKA (reference sequence). For the CDR3, the DNA is TGCAGTGCTAGAGAGATCCAGGCCGCGCAGTACTTC. Translated, it gives CSAREIQAAQYF.

This chain joins TRBV6-6 and TRBJ2-7; D is possibly TRBD2 (6 bases). TRBJ2-5 explains the end of the DNA better; the J call may be wrong. CDR1 MNHNY and CDR2 SVGAGI come from the germline V gene (reference sequence). This CDR3 region has 16 residues. Here the CDR3 DNA reads TGTGCCAGCAGTCGGACTATCGGGGTTACCGGGGAGACCCAGTACTTC. It codes for CASSRTIGVTGETQYF.

The chain combines TRBV20-1 with TRBJ1-1; the D is unclear. Looked up from germline, CDR1 is DFQATT and CDR2 is SNEGSKA (reference sequence). Between the trimmed V and J ends, which lost 5 bases and 3 bases, there was a span of 16 bases. This CDR3 has 14 amino acids. The DNA of the CDR3 is TGCAGTGCTCCCAACCGCCGAACGGACACTGAAGCTTTCTTT. Translation: CSAPNRRTDTEAFF.

This clonotype has just a few counts. The chain uses TRBV12-5 and TRBJ2-3, with TRBD1 identical over 8 bases. CDR1 and CDR2 from the germline V gene are LGHNT and FRNRAP. The CDR3 length is 14 residues. The J segment lost 1 base and the V segment lost 5 bases, leaving 2 bases of the junction unmatched. The CDR3 loop reads CASGPTGGTDTQYF. The CDR3 nucleotides read TGTGCTAGTGGTCCGACAGGGGGCACAGATACGCAGTATTTT.

This chain uses TRBV20-1 with TRBJ2-7, with 10 bases matching TRBD2. V was pared by 0 bases and J by 11 bases, with 7 bases of the junction left unmatched. This CDR3 has 13 residues. The germline CDR1 and CDR2 sequences are DFQATT and SNEGSKA (reference sequence). CDR3 bases: TGCAGTGCTAGAGATCCCCTAGCGGGGGAGAAGTACTTC. Translation gives CSARDPLAGEKYF.

The chain employs TRBV2 and TRBJ1-5; 8 bases fit TRBD1. With 11 bases clipped from V and 4 bases from J, the junction kept 10 bases outside the gene matches. Germline V CDR1 and CDR2: SNHLY, FYNNEI. The CDR3 extends over 14 amino acids. The CDR3 DNA follows: TGTGCCGTGGGGGCAGGGGGCGGAAATCAGCCCCAGCATTTT. Amino acid sequence: CAVGAGGGNQPQHF.